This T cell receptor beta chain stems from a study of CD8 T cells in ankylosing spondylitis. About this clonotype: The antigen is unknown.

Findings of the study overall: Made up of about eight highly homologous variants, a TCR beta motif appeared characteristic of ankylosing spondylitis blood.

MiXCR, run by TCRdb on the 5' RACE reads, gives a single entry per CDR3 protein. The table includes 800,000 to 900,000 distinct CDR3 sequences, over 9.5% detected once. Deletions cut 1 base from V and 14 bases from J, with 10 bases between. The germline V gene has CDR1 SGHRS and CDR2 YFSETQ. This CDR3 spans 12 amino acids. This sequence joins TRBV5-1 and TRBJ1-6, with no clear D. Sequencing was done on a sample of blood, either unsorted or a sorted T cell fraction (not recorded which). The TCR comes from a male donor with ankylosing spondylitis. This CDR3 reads CASSLNADALHF. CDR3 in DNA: TGCGCCAGCAGCTTGAACGCCGACGCCCTCCACTTT.